This TCR beta chain was sequenced during a study of control samples from healthy donors and cancer patients. Trimming removed 6 bases from V and 9 bases from J, with 18 bases in between. The CDR3 totals 15 residues. Germline lookup yields CDR1 MNHEY and CDR2 SVGAGI. This clone was seen once. Some clones are missing from TCRdb's copy, which holds only in-frame ones; the method was immunoSEQ multiplex PCR. This table has under 85,000 clones, 94% appearing once. The V and J genes are TRBV6-5 and TRBJ1-6; no definite D call. Sequences were obtained from blood. The origin of this receptor is a woman aged 35 to 49 in good health. The CDR3 nucleotides are TGTGCCAGCAGGGGCTCGGACGGTTTTAGTTCACCCCTCCACTTT. Translated, it gives CASRGSDGFSSPLHF.